This entry lists 4 T cell receptor beta chains sequenced from one sample in a study of Tregs in tolerant kidney transplant recipients. Assay: immunoSEQ multiplex PCR; the TCRdb copy retains only in-frame clones and omits some. The data hold roughly 69,000 clones, with 98% observed a single time. The specimen comprised Tregs from blood, sampled before the transplant. All receptors come from a human donor who received a combined kidney and bone marrow transplant.

The V gene is TRBV5-5, the J gene TRBJ1-5, with 9 bases identical to TRBD1. Germline CDR1 is SGHKS and CDR2 is YYEKEE (reference sequence). J was trimmed by 5 bases and V by 1 base; bases with no gene match: 4. The CDR3 spans 15 residues. This chain's CDR3 is CASSLYRGLDQPQHF. CDR3 bases: TGTGCCAGCAGCTTGTACAGGGGGCTGGATCAGCCCCAGCATTTT. Drawing the rest from reference TRBV5-5 and TRBJ1-5, the complete variable domain is DAGVTQSPTHLIKTRGQQVTLRCSPISGHKSVSWYQQVLGQGPQFIFQYYEKEERGRGNFPDRFSARQFPNYSSELNVNALLLGDSALYLCASSLYRGLDQPQHFGDGTRLSIL.

The CDR3 sequence is CASSLQGGNQPQHF. The CDR3 nucleotides read TGTGCCAGCAGCCTACAGGGAGGGAATCAGCCCCAGCATTTT. The chain joins TRBV7-9 to TRBJ1-5; D is possibly TRBD1 (6 bases). V gave up 5 bases and J gave up 4 bases, with 12 bases separating them. CDR1 and CDR2 (germline): SEHNR, FQNEAQ (reference sequence). There are 14 residues in the CDR3.

This clone showed up just once. The chain carries TRBV7-2 and TRBJ2-7; TRBD1 matches at 8 bases. The CDR3 sequence is 14 residues long. Germline-derived CDR1 and CDR2 are SGHTA and FQGNSA. The junction had 2 bases not matched to a gene; V was cut back by 1 base and J by 3 bases. CDR3 amino acids: CASSLGTGIYEQYF. Written as DNA, the CDR3 is TGTGCCAGCAGCTTAGGGACAGGGATCTACGAGCAGTACTTC.

V and J are TRBV7-2 and TRBJ2-2; 13 bases fit TRBD2. This CDR3 region has 16 residues. Germline values: CDR1 SGHTA, CDR2 FQGNSA. V trimming: 4 bases; J trimming: 5 bases; junction bases outside the gene matches: 4. This CDR3 is CASSYRLAGGTGELFF. The CDR3 DNA reads TGTGCCAGCAGCTATCGACTAGCGGGGGGAACCGGGGAGCTGTTTTTT.